The following is a TCR beta chain sequence with its context. This clonotype was detected ten times or more. Its binding antigen is unknown. Within one base of it there is no much larger clone, and no base qualities were kept. This sample is part of a study of quantifying T cell responses using KT2 cells (dated by TCRdb to about 2017). Study-level background: RNA was DNase-treated and reverse transcribed with TCR alpha and beta constant-region primers, mostly using SuperScript III. The efficiency of the T4 ligation step under optimum conditions was estimated to be above 8%. To avoid over-amplification, PCR2 was carried out as a SYBR Green qPCR and halted once a predetermined fluorescence threshold was reached. Points the paper makes about the study in general: Even at the lowest spike-in tested, roughly one KT2 cell per 100,000 PBMC, KT2 sequences were still detected. Detection of KT2 sequences showed saturation at very high KT2 spike-in numbers. Over several orders of magnitude, the number of KT2 alpha and beta sequences rose linearly with the number of KT2 cells put in. This TCR sequencing study did not compare the pipeline side by side with other TCR sequencing techniques.

Library preparation used UMI-ligation and nested PCR. A single-stranded oligonucleotide bearing the Illumina SP2 sequence and a UMI was ligated to the 3' end of the cDNA with T4 RNA ligase 1. PCR1 ran roughly 4 cycles (98°C 15 s, 69°C 30 s, 72°C 40 s); the beta primer was an equimolar mix of RC1.1 and RC1.2 covering TRBC1 and TRBC2. From PCR2 onward, TCR alpha and beta chains were processed separately, with sample indices and Illumina adaptors added. The UMI, placed after an 8-base spacer, consisted of 12 random nucleotides arranged as two hexamers with a spacer between them. Libraries were sequenced on an Illumina MiSeq with v2 2x251 paired-end chemistry, typically roughly 11 samples per run. PhiX DNA at about 5-8% was added to each sequencing library to increase diversity. Per the source publication's procedure: Raw reads were converted to FASTQ with bcl2fastq and were demultiplexed by dual indices with Demultiplexor. V and J genes were assigned by Decombinator through tag matching, with a single base-pair mismatch being allowed. UMIs were used by Collapsinator to correct both sequencing errors and frequency errors caused by PCR heterogeneity. CDR3Translator converted Decombinator identifiers to nucleotide sequence, translated to amino acids, and extracted CDR3 using C- and N-terminal motifs. A cluster of KT2 sequences that shared one unique molecular identifier was counted as a single distinct KT2 TCR. TCRdb itself trimmed the public reads at Q25 with fastp, ran MiXCR and retained productive beta chains. One record per CDR3 amino acid sequence lists the most common genes and DNA. None of the V and J calls come from the authors' own analysis; TCRdb made them. Here the sample has some 43,000 distinct CDR3 sequences; 15% to 20% occur a single time. The top ten constitute about 40% of the sample.

To test the sensitivity and accuracy of the pipeline, known numbers of KT2, a T cell clone whose TCR had already been sequenced, were spiked into unfractionated PBMC. A range of KT2-to-PBMC ratios was produced by mixing KT2 cells with a fixed number of PBMC. The germline ends are 23 bases apart after V is trimmed by 0 bases and J by 5 bases. The CDR3 runs 18 residues from the cysteine to the phenylalanine. The CDR3 DNA has 54 bases and is translated from base 1. Via the germline V gene (reference sequence), CDR1 is DFQATT and CDR2 SNEGSKA. The specimen was PBMCs spiked with cells of the T cell clone KT2. The rearranged segments are TRBV20-1 and TRBJ2-1; the D region possibly corresponds to TRBD1 (7 bases align). This sequence was found in a human donor. The sequence in DNA is TGCAGTGCTAGAGAGCCCCGCAGGGGGGCCGAGGGGAACAATGAGCAGTTCTTC. Its product reads: CSAREPRRGAEGNNEQFF.